This passage covers 26 T cell receptor beta chains from one sample sequenced in a study of cytomegalovirus exposure and HLA in healthy donors. TCRdb keeps only in-frame clones here, not all; method: immunoSEQ multiplex PCR. The sample shows some 110,000 clones, more than 75% of them seen only once. The source material was PBMCs. The receptors were gathered from a young man in good health and CMV-seronegative.

The chain couples TRBV9 to TRBJ1-2; 9 bases are shared with TRBD1. CDR1 and CDR2 from the germline V gene are SGDLS and YYNGEE. Germline trimming cut 4 bases from V and 3 bases from J; bases unmatched to any gene: 7. The CDR3 loop spans 15 amino acids. CDR3 sequence: CASSTGQGWYYGYTF. The DNA for the CDR3 is TGTGCCAGCAGCACCGGACAGGGGTGGTACTATGGCTACACCTTC.

V is TRBV2 and J is TRBJ2-7; 12 bases line up with TRBD2. The CDR3 is 15 residues long. J lost 5 bases, V lost 5 bases, and 7 bases had no gene match. Germline CDR1 reads SNHLY; CDR2 reads FYNNEI. The CDR3 loop reads CASSLTSGSLDEQYF. DNA for the CDR3: TGTGCCAGCAGTCTGACTAGCGGGAGTTTGGACGAGCAGTACTTC.

The chain combines TRBV27 with TRBJ1-5; a weak D match, TRBD1 (6 bases). V lost 5 bases and J 2 bases, leaving 13 bases between the germline ends. Per the germline V gene, CDR1 is MNHEY and CDR2 is SMNVEV (reference sequence). The CDR3 is made up of 15 amino acids. The CDR3 spells CASSHTGSGNQPQHF. The DNA of the CDR3 is TGTGCCAGCAGTCATACAGGGTCGGGCAATCAGCCCCAGCATTTT.

This clone was seen a single time. This sequence joins TRBV5-6 and TRBJ2-7, with TRBD1 matching over 9 bases. The junction had 13 bases not matched to a gene; V was cut back by 5 bases and J by 7 bases. CDR3 size: 15 residues. Germline-derived CDR1 and CDR2 are SGHDT and YYEEEE. Written as DNA, the CDR3 is TGTGCCAGCAGTTCCCGGGACAGGGCTCAGGTAGAGCAGTACTTC. Its protein product is CASSSRDRAQVEQYF.

The DNA for the CDR3 is TGTGCCAGTGGGGAGAAGGTGGGTGAAAAACTGTTTTTT. Residues: CASGEKVGEKLFF. The chain employs TRBV19 and TRBJ1-4; D unresolved. V lost 8 bases to trimming and J lost 7 bases, with 14 bases between them. This CDR3 is built from 13 residues. CDR1 is LNHDA and CDR2 is SQIVND in the germline V gene (reference sequence).

The rearrangement uses TRBV7-2 and TRBJ2-1, with 10 nucleotides matching TRBD2. Germline values: CDR1 SGHTA, CDR2 FQGNSA. CDR3 length equals 17 residues. Trimming removed 5 bases from V and 2 bases from J; junction bases left unmatched: 9. The CDR3 protein is CASSVDSGGLTYNEQFF. Written as DNA, the CDR3 is TGTGCCAGCAGCGTAGATAGCGGGGGGTTAACCTACAATGAGCAGTTCTTC.

The rearrangement uses TRBV30 and TRBJ1-5; 9 nucleotides line up with TRBD1. The CDR3 has 16 amino acids. The V gene end was trimmed by 1 base and the J gene end by 6 bases; junction bases not matched to a gene: 10. Germline CDR1 is GTSNPN and CDR2 is SVGIG (reference sequence). CDR3 nucleotides: TGTGCCTGGAGTGGTTCGGGACAGGGAAGGGGTCAGCCCCAGCATTTT. Translating gives CAWSGSGQGRGQPQHF. Together with reference TRBV30 and TRBJ1-5, the CDR3 gives the full variable domain: SQTIHQWPATLVQPVGSPLSLECTVEGTSNPNLYWYRQAAGRGLQLLFYSVGIGQISSEVPQNLSASRPQDRQFILSSKKLLLSDSGFYLCAWSGSGQGRGQPQHFGDGTRLSIL.

The chain joins TRBV6-1 to TRBJ2-5; D is unclear. V shed 8 bases and J shed 4 bases, with 14 bases lying between them. Germline V CDR1 and CDR2: MNHNS, SASEGT. The CDR3 covers 13 residues. The DNA of the CDR3 is TGTGCCAGCCTAACGTCCCTCCTAGAGACCCAGTACTTC. Amino acids: CASLTSLLETQYF.

The gene calls are TRBV27 and TRBJ2-7; D may be TRBD1 (5 bases). The CDR3 covers 14 residues. Per germline, CDR1 MNHEY and CDR2 SMNVEV (reference sequence). V gave up 5 bases and J gave up 2 bases, with 13 bases separating them. CDR3 in DNA: TGTGCCAGCAGTACCAGACAGCCGCCCTACGAGCAGTACTTC. This sequence encodes CASSTRQPPYEQYF.

This clone was seen only a few times. Within the sample, other DNA sequences also encode this same CDR3. The chain has TRBV2 and TRBJ2-7; 9 bases line up with TRBD1. The CDR3 consists of 13 residues. Germline assignment: CDR1 SNHLY and CDR2 FYNNEI. The junction had 7 bases not matched to a gene; V was cut back by 9 bases and J by 4 bases. The CDR3 is CARGGTGQYEQYF. The CDR3 DNA sequence: TGTGCCAGGGGGGGGACAGGGCAATACGAGCAGTACTTC.

CDR3 coding DNA: TGTGCCAGTGGGGCCCTACCCTACGAGCAGTACTTC. Translation: CASGALPYEQYF. This chain uses TRBV19 with TRBJ2-7; D is perhaps TRBD1 (5 bases). There are 12 residues in the CDR3. Trimming stripped 8 bases from V and 2 bases from J, with 10 bases between. The germline CDR1 and CDR2 sequences are LNHDA and SQIVND (reference sequence).

The rearrangement joins TRBV5-4 to TRBJ2-5; a possible D gene is TRBD1 (5 bases). Germline V gives CDR1 SGHNT, CDR2 YYREEE (reference sequence). The CDR3 is 14 residues long. V gave up 0 bases and J gave up 4 bases, with 10 bases separating them. The CDR3 spells CASSLDRSRETQYF. CDR3 coding DNA: TGTGCCAGCAGCTTGGACAGGAGTCGAGAGACCCAGTACTTC.

This clone was detected only once. The chain links TRBV5-4 to TRBJ2-1, with D perhaps matching TRBD2 (7 bases). V was trimmed by 0 bases and J by 0 bases, leaving 10 bases between them. Germline assignment: CDR1 SGHNT and CDR2 YYREEE (reference sequence). CDR3 length: 16 amino acids. In nucleotides, the CDR3 is TGTGCCAGCAGCTTGGAGGGGGGGAGCTCCTACAATGAGCAGTTCTTC. Its protein product is CASSLEGGSSYNEQFF.

The chain couples TRBV6-5 to TRBJ1-1; D is undetermined. This CDR3 contains 15 residues. V dropped 1 base and J dropped 0 bases, with 9 bases sitting between them. Germline CDR1 MNHEY, CDR2 SVGAGI. The CDR3 is CASSYLRVMNTEAFF. The CDR3 DNA sequence: TGTGCCAGCAGTTACTTGCGGGTAATGAACACTGAAGCTTTCTTT.

The V gene is TRBV5-1, the J gene TRBJ1-3; D is perhaps TRBD1 (5 bases). V gave up 4 bases and J gave up 2 bases, with 10 bases separating them. Germline V gene sequence: CDR1 SGHRS, CDR2 YFSETQ. The CDR3 consists of 14 residues. This CDR3 reads CASSPRGAGNTIYF. CDR3 coding DNA: TGCGCCAGCAGCCCCCGGGGGGCTGGAAACACCATATATTTT.

This clone was counted only a few times. The chain has TRBV29-1 and TRBJ2-2, with 10 positions matching TRBD1. The CDR3 is 14 amino acids. CDR1 is SQVTM and CDR2 is ANQGSEA in the germline V gene. J lost 6 bases, V lost 6 bases, and 7 bases had no gene match. The CDR3 region is CSVRGTGDSGELFF. The CDR3 nucleotides are TGCAGCGTGAGGGGGACAGGGGATTCCGGGGAGCTGTTTTTT.

The V call is TRBV5-1, the J call TRBJ1-2; perhaps TRBD1 as D (5 bases). The CDR3 covers 13 residues. CDR1 is SGHRS, CDR2 YFSETQ, per germline. V lost 0 bases and J 8 bases, leaving 11 bases between the germline ends. The CDR3 region has the DNA TGCGCCAGCAGCTTGGTAGGGGTAAACGGCTACACCTTC. It encodes CASSLVGVNGYTF.

The chain carries TRBV27 and TRBJ2-5, with 8 bases matching TRBD2. Per germline, CDR1 MNHEY and CDR2 SMNVEV (reference sequence). V shed 8 bases, J shed 2 bases, and the junction held 10 bases outside the gene matches. This CDR3 region has 15 residues. The CDR3 nucleotides read TGTGCCAGCGCCCCCAGGGCTAGCGGGCAAGAGACCCAGTACTTC. This translates into CASAPRASGQETQYF.

This clone was found a few times. The chain combines TRBV4-1 with TRBJ1-3; 10 bases map to TRBD1. Germline loops: CDR1 MGHRA, CDR2 YSYEKL. V was clipped by 4 bases and J by 4 bases; unmatched bases: 10. This CDR3 contains 17 residues. CDR3 loop: CASSPVTRTGGGNTIYF. The CDR3 nucleotides read TGCGCCAGCAGCCCTGTGACCAGGACAGGGGGAGGAAACACCATATATTTT.

V gene TRBV5-1 combines with J gene TRBJ2-5; TRBD1 matches 11 bases. This CDR3 is built from 15 residues. J lost 5 bases, V lost 2 bases, and 5 bases had no gene match. The germline gives CDR1 SGHRS, CDR2 YFSETQ. The CDR3 protein is CASSFSGTGGETQYF. The CDR3 region has the DNA TGCGCCAGCAGCTTCTCCGGGACAGGGGGTGAGACCCAGTACTTC.

The chain carries TRBV6-1 and TRBJ1-1; 9 bases match TRBD1. CDR3 length: 15 amino acids. Trimming cost V 0 bases and J 5 bases; bases outside gene matches: 4. Germline lookup yields CDR1 MNHNS and CDR2 SASEGT. The CDR3 sequence is CASSEAGQGVTEAFF. The CDR3 nucleotides are TGTGCCAGCAGTGAAGCGGGACAGGGTGTAACTGAAGCTTTCTTT.

This clone was counted a single time. The rearrangement joins TRBV5-1 to TRBJ1-4, with a weak D call TRBD1 (6 bases). Germline loops: CDR1 SGHRS, CDR2 YFSETQ. The V gene lost 0 bases and the J gene lost 2 bases, with 11 bases spanning the gap. CDR3 length: 16 amino acids. The CDR3 DNA reads TGCGCCAGCAGCTTGGTTGGGGGCCCCACTAATGAAAAACTGTTTTTT. This gives the protein CASSLVGGPTNEKLFF.

This clone was counted between two and nine times. The CDR3: CASCRGTATNEKLFF. Here the CDR3 DNA reads TGTGCCAGCTGCAGGGGGACCGCAACTAATGAAAAACTGTTTTTT. V is TRBV6-1 and J is TRBJ1-4; 7 bases are a match to TRBD1. V trimming: 8 bases; J trimming: 0 bases; junction bases outside the gene matches: 6. The CDR3 is made up of 15 amino acids. The germline V gene encodes CDR1 MNHNS and CDR2 SASEGT.

Relative to its sample, this clone is medium-sized. The chain has TRBV27 and TRBJ1-1; 9 bases map to TRBD1. Trimming cost V 5 bases and J 1 base; bases outside gene matches: 2. The CDR3 is made up of 14 amino acids. Per germline, CDR1 MNHEY and CDR2 SMNVEV (reference sequence). CDR3 nucleotide sequence: TGTGCCAGCAGTACACAGGGGGCGAACACTGAAGCTTTCTTT. Translating gives CASSTQGANTEAFF.

The genes are TRBV5-1 and TRBJ1-2; 10 bases agree with TRBD1. The CDR3 runs 15 residues. Germline-derived CDR1 and CDR2 are SGHRS and YFSETQ. V dropped 4 bases and J dropped 8; count of bases not matched to a gene: 11. The CDR3 coding sequence is TGCGCCAGCAGCAACGGGGACAGGGGTTCTGAGGGCTACACCTTC. Amino acid sequence: CASSNGDRGSEGYTF.

V is TRBV12-5 and J is TRBJ1-3; weak D call: TRBD1 (6 bases). The CDR3 covers 19 residues. Trimming shortened V by 3 bases and J by 1 base, and 22 bases separated the two germline ends. Germline CDR1 reads LGHNT; CDR2 reads FRNRAP. DNA for the CDR3: TGTGCTAGTGGTTTTCCCTGGAGAGCCCCCAGGGGTTCTGGAAACACCATATATTTT. Translation: CASGFPWRAPRGSGNTIYF.